A single count supports the clone carrying this T cell receptor beta chain. The sample belongs to a study of blood T cell repertoires in COVID-19. V lost 1 base and J lost 2; bases outside the gene matches: 2. This CDR3 is built from 15 residues. Germline V CDR1 and CDR2: MDHEN, SYDVKM. As processed by the authors: Amplification of reference gene primers provided the estimated nucleated cell counts. Sequencing was performed with immunoSEQ multiplex PCR; in TCRdb, only in-frame clones are kept and a portion is missing. The V and J calls and the clone size are those of that table, but D and trimming were determined from the DNA. In the table there are more than 110,000 clones, roughly 80% of which are singletons.

The TCR was taken from a woman aged 18-29 years who had been exposed to COVID-19. Sequenced input: PBMCs or T cells enriched from blood (not recorded which). The chain carries TRBV28 and TRBJ2-7; TRBD1 agrees at 10 bases. Here the CDR3 reads CASSLLGTGAYEQYF. For the CDR3, the DNA is TGTGCCAGCAGTTTATTGGGGACAGGGGCCTACGAGCAGTACTTC. Looking up the rest from reference TRBV28 and TRBJ2-7 gives the full variable domain: DVKVTQSSRYLVKRTGEKVFLECVQDMDHENMFWYRQDPGLGLRLIYFSYDVKMKEKGDIPEGYSVSREKKERFSLILESASTNQTSMYLCASSLLGTGAYEQYFGPGTRLTVT.